Below, one T cell receptor (beta chain) is given with its context. This clone was found once. Its antigen remains unidentified. There are no base qualities to consult, and no much larger clone falls within one base. Here V drops 4 bases and J drops 6 bases, and the junction holds 7 bases not matched to any gene. Spanning cysteine to phenylalanine, the CDR3 consists of 14 amino acids. Solely the CDR3 DNA is kept, with 42 bases framed from the first base. CDR1 and CDR2 were assigned from the germline V gene (reference sequence) as MNHNY and SVGAGI. The data were taken from a study of cytomegalovirus exposure and HLA in healthy donors (dated 2017 in TCRdb). A note on the overall study: In an earlier analysis of under 600 of the donors, around 290 Gb of sequence data and approximately 100 million unique TCR beta sequences from about 179 million T cells were reported. A later analysis re-analyzed previously published TCR beta repertoires from roughly 600 donors and added high-resolution HLA genotyping to study TCR occurrence patterns. The study combined high-throughput TCR immunosequencing, statistical association of individual TCRs with disease status, and machine learning to predict cytomegalovirus infection status. An earlier analysis of approximately 630 of the donors applied high-throughput TCR beta sequencing to assess whether each TCR beta V gene segment acted as functional or pseudogenic. The number of typed donors differed by locus: 629-630 for A, B, C, DRB1 and DQB1; roughly 510 for DQA1; 606 for DPA1; and around 450 for DPB1. Approximately 310 gigabases of sequencing data and 70 million to 85 million unique TCR sequences were included in an early release covering 550 to 650 HLA-typed donors. A separate validation cohort of 90 to 150 different subjects was used in addition to the 666-subject first cohort. A later genetic analysis used genome-wide SNP genotypes for about 65% of the 666 donors, treating that subset as a discovery cohort. Donor age, sex, ethnicity and CMV serostatus were compiled together with the repertoire data. The study was designed to test whether signatures of past pathogen exposure could be identified by cataloging public T cell receptors. Of the 350 to 400 genotyped donors, over 70% fell in the genetic ancestry cluster associated with self-reported Caucasian donors. Rather than drawing on any new phenotypic data, the later analysis identified candidate immune exposures from TCR beta sequences and the way those sequences occurred across donors. Every discovery cohort repertoire had been produced on one sequencing platform. Because of strong linkage in the cohort, a handful of DR-DQ haplotypes were treated as single units for association and clustering. The study used immunosequencing to profile the T cell repertoires of under 700 subjects and linked those repertoires to cytomegalovirus serostatus. On average, 235,054 unique TCR beta nucleotide sequences were sequenced per donor among some 430 genotyped donors of the cohort, with 15% to 20% of those sequences being non-productive. HLA typing included class I and class II loci at four-digit resolution. Results the study describes overall, beyond this receptor: According to a later analysis, most CMV-associated TCR beta chains appeared to be HLA-restricted, and the HLA associations seemed to be driven largely by CMV exposure. In a later genetic analysis, a missense DCLRE1C variant was associated with V-gene and J-gene trimming of TCR beta chains, and the association was replicated in an independent cohort. Because counts were too low, some 17 rarely observed V segments, including chromosome 9 orphons, were left out of the earlier analysis of about 500 of the donors. While some public TCRs were present in many individuals, most TCR sequences turned up only very rarely across donors. Some IMGT-functional V segments, including TRBV6-2 and TRBV6-3, could not be distinguished by the 87-base-pair reads and were therefore excluded. According to a later analysis, parvovirus B19, influenza, CMV and Epstein-Barr virus appeared linked to several top co-occurrence clusters. According to the authors, the approach could potentially be generalized to other disease states and immunological phenotypes. In an earlier analysis of roughly 560 of the donors, most TCR beta V segments were observed in productive rearrangements about 87% or about 30% of the time, broadly matching IMGT annotations. Roughly uniform sequencing depth across donors was assumed in presence/absence analyses, although this assumption may not hold. In a later analysis, around 17,000 TCR beta sequences were associated with specific HLA alleles at a false discovery rate of 0.05. For the cohort, immune exposure information was limited to CMV serostatus. Linkage disequilibrium might explain the correlated functional status among segregating V segments, but an unknown experimental factor could not be excluded. When HLA alleles, especially DR and DQ, strongly co-occurred, TCR associations were difficult to assign to individual alleles. Only TCR beta chains were sequenced in this cohort, and the absence of alpha or paired-chain data limited detectable features. The study gave a list of over 150 TCR beta chains associated with cytomegalovirus. A further reported finding was that TCR beta sequences accurately predicted the HLA-A and HLA-B alleles for most subjects in the first cohort. In a later analysis, HLA-associated TCR beta chains were found to be more clonally expanded and to have lower generation probabilities than equally common non-associated chains. According to a later analysis, TCR association rates differed among HLA loci, with DRB1 alleles showing the most associated TCRs and HLA-C alleles showing the fewest. The sequencing pipeline was judged likely to have produced a cluster of highly shared sequence variants as a technical artifact. In a later genetic analysis, fewer N-insertions in productive TCRs were reported among donors in an Asian-associated ancestry cluster than the approximately 670-donor mean. A few of the identified cytomegalovirus-associated TCR beta chains were confirmed in vitro to be specific for cytomegalovirus antigens. HLA typing was unavailable for some donors at each locus, so association tests used only the typed subset. The classifier was reported to diagnose cytomegalovirus status with high specificity and sensitivity in both the original cohort and the validation cohort.

The cohort consisted of 650 to 700 healthy bone marrow donors. At the time of sampling, every cohort member was nominally healthy, though immune exposures that went unrecorded were likely present. The donor was CMV seropositive and was included in the group of 289 seropositive cohort members. Every donor gave a peripheral blood sample, and the peripheral blood mononuclear cells from that sample were used for TCR beta sequencing. The Qiagen DNeasy Blood Extraction Kit was used to extract genomic DNA from the blood cell samples. Library preparation was by the immunoSEQ multiplex PCR assay. For the multiplex PCR, a mixture combining 60 forward primers for TCR Vbeta segments and 13 reverse primers for TCR Jbeta segments was used. The CDR3 region of rearranged TCR beta genes was amplified from genomic DNA by a multiplex PCR assay. The amplified TCR beta libraries were sequenced on the Illumina HiSeq System as 87-base-pair reads. Per the source publication's procedure: Across the 700 or so repertoires, a later analysis counted about 81 million unique TCR beta chains, around 10 million of which were shared by at least two donors. A nearest-neighbor algorithm error-corrected the raw reads and collapsed the reads into unique sequences, merging closely related sequences to remove PCR and sequencing errors. Alignment of CDR3 sequences to IMGT reference sequences was used to assign V, D and J gene segments. For a sequence to be retained, at least a six-nucleotide match to both a V gene segment and a J gene segment was required. Rearrangements were called productive when the CDR3 lacked stop codons and stayed in frame with V and J; all others were non-productive. Following IMGT convention, CDR3 was defined as the stretch from the second conserved V-encoded cysteine up to the conserved J-encoded phenylalanine. In an earlier analysis of more than 550 of the donors, sequences lacking an unambiguous match to a single V gene segment were excluded. An earlier analysis of a few hundred of the donors called V segments functional above 56.7% productive rearrangements and segregating when the between-donor standard deviation exceeded 5%. A statistical classification framework was developed to diagnose cytomegalovirus status using the catalog of TCR beta chain sequences. In a later analysis, V and J genes were assigned by comparing TCR nucleotide sequences against IMGT/GENE-DB human TR gene sequences. A later analysis assigned CDR3 sequences and most-parsimonious VDJ recombination scenarios with the TCRdist pipeline. In a later analysis, each TCR beta chain was defined by its CDR3 amino acid sequence together with its V-gene family, and reads lacking a unique V-gene family were excluded. A later analysis removed several hundred highly shared, low-generation-probability nucleotide sequences to deal with suspected cross-contamination and a sequencing artifact. In a later analysis, a clonal expansion index was calculated for each public chain from normalized within-repertoire ranks of inferred template counts. In a later analysis, generation probabilities were computed using a VDJ recombination model fitted to out-of-frame rearrangements, and the results were checked against IGoR. In a later analysis, TCR-TCR, TCR-HLA and TCR-CMV co-occurrence was scored with hypergeometric tests, and a repertoire-size bias correction was applied to TCR pairs. In a later analysis, false discovery rates were estimated by permuting HLA or CMV assignments 20 times. In a later analysis, co-occurring TCRs were grouped using DBSCAN, and TCRdist sequence similarity was added for clustering within HLA-allele-positive subsets. For co-occurrence clustering, repertoires with fewer than 30,000 or more than 120,000 public chains were excluded, along with four or five repertoires with anomalous nucleotide sharing. TCRdb mirrors the immuneACCESS table, restricted to in-frame sequences. Some clones are absent from its copies; in checked studies, under half trace to an unresolved V gene, and the reason for the others is unknown. The V and J calls and clone size come from that table; D and trimming were worked out from the DNA. Within this sample are about 120,000 clones, with 80% of them counted one time only. The top ten clonotypes cover 8% to 9% of the sample.

Specimen: PBMCs. The chain is made from TRBV6-6 and TRBJ1-2, with 8 junctional bases fitting TRBD1. The clonotype comes from a female donor in good health and CMV-seropositive. The CDR3 reads as follows: CASSFRTGRDGYTF. The DNA is as follows: TGTGCCAGCAGTTTTCGGACAGGGAGGGATGGCTACACCTTC.